This T cell receptor beta chain was found in a study of TIL therapy for anti-PD-1-resistant metastatic lung cancer. Study results and limitations: TIL clonotype persistence in blood showed no apparent association with response.

This clone was counted once. The antigen is not known. Time point indicated: pre-treatment sample, taken before nivolumab and TIL therapy. The immunoSEQ assay was v3. Sequencing was performed with immunoSEQ multiplex PCR; in TCRdb, only in-frame clones are kept and a portion is missing. The sample lists just under 60,000 clones, roughly 80% seen once, with 1.8% in the top ten. Germline assignment: CDR1 LGHNT and CDR2 FRNRAP. This CDR3 has 16 amino acids. V was clipped by 5 bases and J by 1 base; unmatched bases: 10. The chain combines TRBV12-5 with TRBJ2-5; 7 bases align to TRBD1. The origin of this receptor is a person between 25 and 79 years old with non-small cell lung cancer. The sequences come from blood, collected at baseline. Here the CDR3 reads CASGLGTRQGQETQYF. The CDR3 bases are TGTGCTAGTGGTCTGGGGACCCGACAGGGCCAAGAGACCCAGTACTTC.